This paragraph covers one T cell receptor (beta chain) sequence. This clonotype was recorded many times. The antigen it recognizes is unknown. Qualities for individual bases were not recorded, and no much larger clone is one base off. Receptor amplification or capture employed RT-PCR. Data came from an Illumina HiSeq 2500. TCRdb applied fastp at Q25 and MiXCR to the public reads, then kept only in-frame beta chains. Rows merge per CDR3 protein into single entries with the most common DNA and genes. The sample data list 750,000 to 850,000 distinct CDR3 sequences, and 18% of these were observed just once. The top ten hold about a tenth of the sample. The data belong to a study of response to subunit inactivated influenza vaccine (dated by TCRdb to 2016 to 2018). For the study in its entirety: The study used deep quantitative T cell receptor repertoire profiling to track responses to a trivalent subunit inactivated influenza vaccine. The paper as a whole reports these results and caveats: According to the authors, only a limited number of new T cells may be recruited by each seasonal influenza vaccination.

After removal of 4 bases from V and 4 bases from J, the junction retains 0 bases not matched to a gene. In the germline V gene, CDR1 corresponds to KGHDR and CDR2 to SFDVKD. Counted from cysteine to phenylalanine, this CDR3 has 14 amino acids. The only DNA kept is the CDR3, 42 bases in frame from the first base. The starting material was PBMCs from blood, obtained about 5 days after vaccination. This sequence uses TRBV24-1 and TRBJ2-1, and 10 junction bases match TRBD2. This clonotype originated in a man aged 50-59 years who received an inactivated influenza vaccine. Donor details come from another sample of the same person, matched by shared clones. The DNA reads TGTGCCACCAGTGAGACTAGCGGGTACAATGAGCAGTTCTTC. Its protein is CATSETSGYNEQFF.